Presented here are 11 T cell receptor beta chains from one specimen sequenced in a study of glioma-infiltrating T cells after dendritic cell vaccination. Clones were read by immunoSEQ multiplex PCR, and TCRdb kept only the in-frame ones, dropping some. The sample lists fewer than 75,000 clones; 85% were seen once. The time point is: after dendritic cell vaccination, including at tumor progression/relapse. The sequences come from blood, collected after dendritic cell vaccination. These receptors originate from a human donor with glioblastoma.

The CDR3 DNA is TGTGCCAGCAGCTCACCTTTAACCGGGACAGGGATCCTTAAGGGCTACACCTTC. Protein sequence: CASSSPLTGTGILKGYTF. The rearrangement uses TRBV7-6 and TRBJ1-2, with TRBD1 matching 9 bases. Germline trimming cut 4 bases from V and 8 bases from J; bases unmatched to any gene: 20. Germline V gene data show CDR1 as SGHVS and CDR2 as FNYEAQ. The CDR3 runs to 18 residues.

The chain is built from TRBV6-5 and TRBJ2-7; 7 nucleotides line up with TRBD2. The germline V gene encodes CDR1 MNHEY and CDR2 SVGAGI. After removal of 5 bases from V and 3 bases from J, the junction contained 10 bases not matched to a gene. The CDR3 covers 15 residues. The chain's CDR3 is CASSRNTGTNYEQYF. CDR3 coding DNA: TGTGCCAGCAGTCGAAATACCGGGACTAACTACGAGCAGTACTTC.

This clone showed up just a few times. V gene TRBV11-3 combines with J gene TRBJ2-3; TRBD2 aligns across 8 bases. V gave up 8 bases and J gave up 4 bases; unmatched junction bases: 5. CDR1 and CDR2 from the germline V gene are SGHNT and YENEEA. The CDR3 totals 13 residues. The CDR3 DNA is TGTGCCAGCTCGACTAGCGCCGCAGATACGCAGTATTTT. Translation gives CASSTSAADTQYF.

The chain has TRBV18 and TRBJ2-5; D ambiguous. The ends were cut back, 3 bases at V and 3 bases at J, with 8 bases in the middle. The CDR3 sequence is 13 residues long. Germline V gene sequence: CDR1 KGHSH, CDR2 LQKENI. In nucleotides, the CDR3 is TGTGCCAGCTCACCGGAACGGGAAGAGACCCAGTACTTC. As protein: CASSPEREETQYF.

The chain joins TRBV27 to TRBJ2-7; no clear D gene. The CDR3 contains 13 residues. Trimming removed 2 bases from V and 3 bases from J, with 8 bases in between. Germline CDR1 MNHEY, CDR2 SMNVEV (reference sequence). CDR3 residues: CASSLKLSYEQYF. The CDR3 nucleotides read TGTGCCAGCAGTTTAAAACTTAGCTACGAGCAGTACTTC.

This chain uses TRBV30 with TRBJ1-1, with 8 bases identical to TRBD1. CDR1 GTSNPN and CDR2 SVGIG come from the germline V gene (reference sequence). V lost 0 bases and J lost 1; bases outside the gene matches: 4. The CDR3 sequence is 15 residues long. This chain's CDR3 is CAWSVPDRGNTEAFF. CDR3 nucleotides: TGTGCCTGGAGTGTCCCTGACAGGGGGAACACTGAAGCTTTCTTT.

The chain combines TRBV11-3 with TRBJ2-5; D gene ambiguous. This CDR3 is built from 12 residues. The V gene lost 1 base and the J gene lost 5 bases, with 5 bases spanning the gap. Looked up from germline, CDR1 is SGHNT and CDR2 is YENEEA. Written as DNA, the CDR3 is TGTGCCAGCAGCTTAGCCCGGGAGACCCAGTACTTC. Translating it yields CASSLARETQYF.

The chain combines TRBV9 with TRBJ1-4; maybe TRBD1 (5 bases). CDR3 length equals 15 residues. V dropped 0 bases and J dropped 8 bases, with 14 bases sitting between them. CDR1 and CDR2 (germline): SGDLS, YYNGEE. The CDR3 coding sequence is TGTGCCAGCAGCGTAGCGGGCAGGGTCGGGGAAAAACTGTTTTTT. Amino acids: CASSVAGRVGEKLFF.

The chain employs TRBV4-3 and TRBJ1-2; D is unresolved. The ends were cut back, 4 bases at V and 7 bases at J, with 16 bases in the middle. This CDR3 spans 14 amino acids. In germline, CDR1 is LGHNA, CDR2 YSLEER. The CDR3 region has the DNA TGCGCCAGCAGCCCGGGAATAGCTCGATTTGGCTACACCTTC. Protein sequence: CASSPGIARFGYTF.

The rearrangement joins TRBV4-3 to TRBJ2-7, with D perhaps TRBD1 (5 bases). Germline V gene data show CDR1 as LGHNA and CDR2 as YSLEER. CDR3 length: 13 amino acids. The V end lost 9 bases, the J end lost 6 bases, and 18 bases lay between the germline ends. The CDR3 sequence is CASSRQTVSEQYF. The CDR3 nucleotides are TGCGCCAGTTCCCGGCAGACAGTCTCCGAGCAGTACTTC.

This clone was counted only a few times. CDR3 amino acids: CASRLKQGADTEAFF. The DNA for the CDR3 is TGCGCCAGCAGGTTGAAACAGGGGGCTGACACTGAAGCTTTCTTT. The V call is TRBV5-1, the J call TRBJ1-1, with 9 bases identical to TRBD1. The germline CDR1 and CDR2 sequences are SGHRS and YFSETQ. The CDR3 sequence is 15 residues long. The ends lost 5 bases at V and 3 bases at J; junction bases unmatched: 8.